The following is a T cell receptor (beta chain) sequence with its context. Its antigen is not known. Coverage ceases 3 residues before the CDR3 finishes, and the germline J gene fills in the end. The sample originates from a study of T cells in women clearing cervical HPV infection. Study summary: Donors had HPV16-related CIN3 or worse; 2 had invasive cancer. Study-wide findings and caveats: Unknown T-cell numbers per sample may underlie the richness differences. CIN3+ cases had significantly higher TCR richness than controls; evenness did not differ.

Germline assignment: CDR1 SGHVS and CDR2 FQNEAQ. This CDR3 contains 15 residues. Assay used: immunoSEQ multiplex PCR; TCRdb lists only in-frame clones, some missing. This listing includes fewer than 15,000 clones. Sequenced: blood buffy coat. The V gene is TRBV7-8, the J gene TRBJ2-2; D may be TRBD1 (6 bases). The origin of this receptor is a woman between 18 and 69 years old with a cervical HPV16 infection that either progressed to CIN3+ or cleared (not recorded which). The DNA read from the CDR3 is TGTGCCAGCAGCCCTAACTCAGGGGCTAATGAAAAG. Translated: CASSPNSGANEK. In full, the CDR3 reads CASSPNSGANEKLFF.